This TCR beta chain emerged from a study of blood T cell repertoires in COVID-19. On the study more broadly: Some COVID-19 samples were acute and others convalescent; all came from the United States, Italy and Spain. T cells, B-cell-depleted T cells, or PBMCs supplied cDNA or gDNA.

This clone was counted between two and nine times. How the authors handled the data: Amplifying reference gene primers gave estimates of nucleated cell counts. Assay: immunoSEQ multiplex PCR; the TCRdb copy retains only in-frame clones and omits some. V, J and clone size are those of that table, while D and trimming were read from the DNA. Counted here are some 44,000 clones, around 93% occurring once; the ten biggest clones make up 12%. Germline V gene lookup returns CDR1 KGHDR and CDR2 SFDVKD. J gave up 3 bases and V 0 bases, and 6 bases lay outside the gene matches. This CDR3 comprises 17 residues.

The sample taken for sequencing was peripheral blood. The rearrangement links TRBV24-1 to TRBJ2-4, with 8 bases that match TRBD1. This TCR came from a human donor in a cohort sampled during active COVID-19. The CDR3 loop is CATSDLGQGSSKNIQYF. As DNA, the CDR3 is TGTGCCACCAGTGATTTGGGACAGGGTAGTAGCAAAAACATTCAGTACTTC.